These 24 T cell receptor beta chains originate from one sample sequenced in a study of blood T cells in healthy people across ages. A sample-barcoded 5' primer and a J-beta primer mix were used in a second PCR of roughly 7 to 11 cycles. TCRdb re-called the 5' RACE reads through MiXCR, storing one row per CDR3 protein. The sample holds hundreds of thousands of distinct CDR3 sequences, about 30% seen once. The sample taken for sequencing was blood. These receptors were collected from a woman older than 75 in good health.

This clonotype was picked up many times. The rearrangement joins TRBV15 to TRBJ2-4; D is undetermined. Per the germline V gene, CDR1 is LNHNV and CDR2 is YYDKDF (reference sequence). This CDR3 contains 17 residues. The germline V and J ends were trimmed by 2 bases and 0 bases, with 14 bases remaining between them. The CDR3 coding sequence is TGTGCCACCAGCAGAAAAAGGTCCGAACTAGCCAAAAACATTCAGTACTTC. Protein sequence: CATSRKRSELAKNIQYF.

The chain combines TRBV20-1 with TRBJ1-2; D unclear. Germline-derived CDR1 and CDR2 are DFQATT and SNEGSKA (reference sequence). V shed 6 bases and J shed 6 bases, with 23 bases lying between them. This CDR3 is 15 amino acids long. Here the CDR3 reads CSAVGMSEGADGYTF. The DNA for the CDR3 is TGCAGTGCCGTAGGTATGTCAGAGGGCGCCGATGGCTACACCTTC.

This clonotype occurred many times. V gene TRBV7-9 combines with J gene TRBJ2-5; weak D call: TRBD1 (6 bases). The germline CDR1 and CDR2 sequences are SEHNR and FQNEAQ (reference sequence). Trimming stripped 1 base from V and 6 bases from J, with 18 bases between. The CDR3 sequence is 16 residues long. The CDR3 DNA sequence: TGTGCCAGCAGCTTAGAACGGCAGGGGATCGGAAAGACCCAGTACTTC. This encodes CASSLERQGIGKTQYF. Looking up the rest from reference TRBV7-9 and TRBJ2-5 gives the full variable domain: DTGVSQNPRHKITKRGQNVTFRCDPISEHNRLYWYRQTLGQGPEFLTYFQNEAQLEKSRLLSDRFSAERPKGSFSTLEIQRTEQGDSAMYLCASSLERQGIGKTQYFGPGTRLLVL.

This clonotype was seen more than once but under ten times. V is TRBV7-9 and J is TRBJ2-4, with TRBD1 identical over 9 bases. Germline loops: CDR1 SEHNR, CDR2 FQNEAQ (reference sequence). With 5 bases clipped from V and 4 bases from J, the junction kept 6 bases outside the gene matches. This CDR3 has 15 residues. CDR3 region: CASSEAGQGKNIQYF. For the CDR3, the DNA is TGTGCCAGCAGCGAAGCGGGACAGGGAAAAAACATTCAGTACTTC.

There are many counts of this clonotype. The rearrangement uses TRBV28 and TRBJ2-1, with 10 nucleotides matching TRBD2. The J segment lost 2 bases and the V segment lost 5 bases, leaving 9 bases of the junction unmatched. This CDR3 is 17 amino acids long. The germline gives CDR1 MDHEN, CDR2 SYDVKM. In DNA form, the CDR3 reads TGTGCCAGCAGTCCGGGCGGTAGCGGGGGGCCCTACAATGAGCAGTTCTTC. It specifies CASSPGGSGGPYNEQFF.

This clonotype was counted a few times. The chain joins TRBV20-1 to TRBJ1-4; a weak D match, TRBD1 (6 bases). Per germline, CDR1 DFQATT and CDR2 SNEGSKA (reference sequence). Between the trimmed V and J ends, which lost 3 bases and 3 bases, there was a span of 14 bases. The CDR3 extends over 15 amino acids. CDR3 amino acids: CSASKGGVSNEKLFF. CDR3 nucleotide sequence: TGCAGTGCTAGCAAGGGGGGGGTATCTAATGAAAAACTGTTTTTT.

The chain employs TRBV19 and TRBJ2-5; 8 nucleotides agree with TRBD2. CDR3 length: 15 amino acids. Germline trimming cut 3 bases from V and 2 bases from J; bases unmatched to any gene: 5. Germline lookup yields CDR1 LNHDA and CDR2 SQIVND (reference sequence). CDR3 loop: CASSITSGGQETQYF. Here the CDR3 DNA reads TGTGCCAGTAGTATCACTAGCGGAGGTCAAGAGACCCAGTACTTC.

This chain connects TRBV7-9 to TRBJ2-5, with a weak D call TRBD2 (5 bases). CDR1 and CDR2 (germline): SEHNR, FQNEAQ (reference sequence). The V and J ends lost 8 bases and 5 bases respectively, with 12 bases between them. CDR3 length: 12 amino acids. CDR3 protein: CASGYAGETQYF. In DNA, the CDR3 is TGTGCCAGCGGCTACGCGGGCGAGACCCAGTACTTC.

With regard to this clonotype: A read error may be the cause here, since a much bigger clone is one base away. The V and J genes are TRBV5-1 and TRBJ2-7; 10 nucleotides match TRBD2. CDR3 size: 17 residues. The germline V gene encodes CDR1 SGHRS and CDR2 YFSETQ. CDR3 residues: CANSLAPAGGYSYEQYF. DNA of the CDR3: TGCGCCAACAGCTTGGCCCCAGCGGGGGGGTACTCCTACGAGCAGTACTTC.

This clonotype was detected ten times or more. The chain combines TRBV2 with TRBJ2-1; perhaps TRBD2 as D (7 bases). Per the germline V gene, CDR1 is SNHLY and CDR2 is FYNNEI. The V end was cut by 6 bases, the J end by 6 bases, with 15 bases between. This CDR3 comprises 14 residues. CDR3 sequence (DNA): TGTGCCAGCAGCGGGCAGGGGACTATCAATGAGCAGTTCTTC. It yields the protein CASSGQGTINEQFF. Filled out from reference TRBV2 and TRBJ2-1, the complete variable domain reads EPEVTQTPSHQVTQMGQEVILRCVPISNHLYFYWYRQILGQKVEFLVSFYNNEISEKSEIFDDQFSVERPDGSNFTLKIRSTKLEDSAMYFCASSGQGTINEQFFGPGTRLTVL.

The chain uses TRBV7-9 and TRBJ2-2; possible D gene TRBD1, 6 bases. The CDR3 runs 15 residues. Looked up from germline, CDR1 is SEHNR and CDR2 is FQNEAQ (reference sequence). The germline V and J ends were trimmed by 3 bases and 6 bases, with 14 bases remaining between them. The CDR3: CASSFGRGNPGELFF. For the CDR3, the DNA is TGTGCCAGCAGCTTCGGCAGGGGAAACCCCGGGGAGCTGTTTTTT.

The table lists this clonotype with many counts. The chain uses TRBV20-1 and TRBJ1-1; D is ambiguous. CDR3 length: 14 amino acids. Germline V lookup: CDR1 DFQATT, CDR2 SNEGSKA (reference sequence). Trimming removed 2 bases at V and 5 bases at J, with 15 bases between. The chain's CDR3 is CSARSNWGSTEAFF. The CDR3 DNA reads as TGCAGTGCTAGATCAAATTGGGGATCAACTGAAGCTTTCTTT.

J is TRBJ2-1 and V is TRBV11-2; D assignment may be TRBD1 or TRBD2 (5 bases each). The CDR3 is 15 amino acids. CDR1 is SGHAT and CDR2 is FQNNGV in the germline V gene. V lost 4 bases to trimming and J lost 8 bases, with 18 bases between them. The CDR3 nucleotides read TGTGCCAGCAGCTCGCCCGGGACCTTAATCGATGAGCAGTTCTTC. Translating gives CASSSPGTLIDEQFF.

Ten or more counts support this clonotype. This chain joins TRBV20-1 and TRBJ1-2; 8 bases are a match to TRBD1. The length of the CDR3 is 14 residues. Per germline, CDR1 DFQATT and CDR2 SNEGSKA (reference sequence). J lost 1 base, V lost 6 bases, and 7 bases had no gene match. The CDR3 sequence is CSAAMTGDNYGYTF. The CDR3 coding sequence is TGCAGTGCAGCGATGACAGGGGATAACTATGGCTACACCTTC.

This clonotype has at least ten counts. The chain carries TRBV18 and TRBJ2-7; D might be TRBD1 (7 bases). The CDR3 consists of 13 residues. Germline V gene lookup returns CDR1 KGHSH and CDR2 LQKENI. Trimming shortened V by 3 bases and J by 9 bases, and 15 bases separated the two germline ends. This CDR3 reads CASSPGGGQGQYF. The CDR3 DNA sequence: TGTGCCAGCTCACCCGGAGGGGGCCAGGGGCAGTACTTC.

There are many counts of this clonotype. The chain combines TRBV14 with TRBJ2-6; D possibly matches TRBD1 or TRBD2 (5 bases each). The CDR3 runs 18 residues. In germline, CDR1 is SGHDN, CDR2 FVKESK. V was trimmed by 1 base and J by 4 bases, leaving 17 bases between them. As DNA, the CDR3 is TGTGCCAGCAGCCAAGGATACGGGACCCGAGGCGGGGCCAACGTCCTGACTTTC. Translation gives CASSQGYGTRGGANVLTF.

About this clonotype: Germline is not matched at one junction end, which may reflect a read error. V gene TRBV6-2 or TRBV6-3 combines with J gene TRBJ2-4; the D is unclear. The germline gives CDR1 MNHEY, CDR2 SVGEGT. This CDR3 contains 12 residues. DNA for the CDR3: TGTACCAGCAGTTACAGAGAAAACATTCAGTACTTC. It codes for CTSSYRENIQYF.

This chain connects TRBV5-5 to TRBJ2-5, with D perhaps TRBD1 (5 bases). The germline V gene has CDR1 SGHKS and CDR2 YYEKEE (reference sequence). Trimming removed 4 bases at V and 7 bases at J, with 14 bases between. The CDR3 totals 13 residues. The CDR3 loop reads CASSVDSGATQYF. CDR3 sequence (DNA): TGTGCCAGCAGCGTCGACAGTGGAGCGACCCAGTACTTC.

This clonotype was counted between two and nine times. The rearrangement uses TRBV20-1 and TRBJ2-3; 16 bases agree with TRBD2. This CDR3 comprises 15 residues. V was clipped by 5 bases and J by 4 bases; unmatched bases: 3. The germline gives CDR1 DFQATT, CDR2 SNEGSKA (reference sequence). The CDR3 nucleotides read TGCAGTGCTGCCGGGACTAGCGGGGGGGCAGATACGCAGTATTTT. This encodes CSAAGTSGGADTQYF.

This clonotype came up many times. J is TRBJ2-3 and V is TRBV7-2; TRBD1 or TRBD2 may be the D gene (5 bases each). There are 15 residues in the CDR3. Germline CDR1 reads SGHTA; CDR2 reads FQGNSA. V lost 1 base and J 0 bases, leaving 8 bases between the germline ends. CDR3 loop: CASSLDGGSTDTQYF. The CDR3 DNA is TGTGCCAGCAGCTTAGATGGGGGAAGCACAGATACGCAGTATTTT. The full variable domain, in which reference TRBV7-2 and TRBJ2-3 provide the parts outside the CDR3, is GAGVSQSPSNKVTEKGKDVELRCDPISGHTALYWYRQSLGQGLEFLIYFQGNSAPDKSGLPSDRFSAERTGGSVSTLTIQRTQQEDSAVYLCASSLDGGSTDTQYFGPGTRLTVL.

This clonotype was observed many times. V usage is TRBV5-5 and J usage is TRBJ2-2; 8 nucleotides agree with TRBD2. The germline V gene has CDR1 SGHKS and CDR2 YYEKEE (reference sequence). The CDR3 covers 19 residues. With 2 bases clipped from V and 3 bases from J, the junction kept 15 bases outside the gene matches. CDR3 loop: CASSLSAAGGSRDTGELFF. CDR3 sequence (DNA): TGTGCCAGCAGCTTATCGGCCGCGGGGGGCAGCCGCGACACCGGGGAGCTGTTTTTT.

This clonotype was observed at least ten times. This rearrangement joins TRBV9 to TRBJ2-3; TRBD1 agrees at 7 bases. The CDR3 loop spans 16 amino acids. The V segment lost 4 bases and the J segment 3 bases; nucleotides outside the gene matches: 11. The V gene's germline CDR1 is SGDLS and CDR2 YYNGEE. CDR3 bases: TGTGCCAGCAGCAAAACCGGCGGACAGGAAACAGATACGCAGTATTTT. Amino acids: CASSKTGGQETDTQYF.

V is TRBV2 and J is TRBJ2-2; TRBD2 agrees at 10 bases. CDR1 and CDR2 (germline): SNHLY, FYNNEI. V lost 4 bases to trimming and J lost 6 bases; unmatched junction nucleotides: 8. The CDR3 covers 16 residues. This chain's CDR3 is CASSAEGLAGAGELFF. The CDR3 coding sequence is TGTGCCAGCAGTGCTGAAGGTCTAGCGGGGGCCGGGGAGCTGTTTTTT.

The chain recombines TRBV30 with TRBJ2-7; TRBD1 matches at 8 bases. CDR1 is GTSNPN and CDR2 is SVGIG in the germline V gene (reference sequence). The V and J ends lost 5 bases and 6 bases, in that order; junction bases with no gene match: 9. The CDR3 consists of 13 residues. CDR3 region: CAWRGQGLGEQYF. The CDR3 DNA reads as TGTGCCTGGCGTGGACAGGGCCTGGGCGAGCAGTACTTC.